This T cell receptor (beta chain) was sequenced during a study of graft-versus-host responses after intestinal transplantation. General study points: Allografts from individuals with graft-donor T cell macrochimerism displayed high graft-versus-host to host-versus-graft clonal ratios. Recipient marrow showed GvH clones, some seen first in ileum or blood. After transplant, early declines in HvG clones were associated with peak levels of circulating GvH clones.

Here immunoSEQ multiplex PCR was the method, and the copy in TCRdb shows in-frame clones only, minus some. In the table there are roughly 97,000 clones, about 88% of which are singletons. The CDR3 spans 13 residues. Germline loops: CDR1 SGHTA, CDR2 FQGTGA. Trimming removed 5 bases at V and 2 bases at J, with 8 bases between. Of note for this clone: Its cognate antigen is unknown.

The clonotype comes from a human donor who received an intestinal transplant. Sequences were derived from unstimulated CD4+ T cells sorted from spleen or lymph node cells, sampled before intestinal transplant. The chain joins TRBV7-3 to TRBJ2-3; D is unresolved. The CDR3 nucleotides read TGTGCCAGCAGCCGACGCCACACAGATACGCAGTATTTT. It specifies CASSRRHTDTQYF.